This T cell receptor beta chain was found in a study of tumor and adjacent non-tumor tissue in lung cancer (dated by TCRdb to the late 2010s). Regarding the study in general: The cohort included eleven to twelve adenocarcinoma, a couple of squamous cell carcinoma and 1 small cell lung cancer patients. The approximately 15 patients were aged about 31 to 80 years, included 10 men and 5 women, and had TNM stage I to III disease. In total, sequencing yielded fewer than 150 million productive TCRbeta reads, which works out to an average of about 4 million reads per sample. The study compared bulk TCRbeta repertoires from lung tumor tissue and matched distant non-tumor lung tissue of approximately 14 lung cancer patients. A few dozen paired specimens, one tumor and one normal lung sample per patient, were profiled by TCRbeta CDR3 sequencing. Results the study describes overall, beyond this receptor: Only about 15 patients were in the cohort, and the authors stated that larger samples and more detailed clinical data are needed. Neither the sequencing platform nor unique molecular identifiers are mentioned in the methods. Younger patients had significantly higher TCR diversity, and higher tumor TCR diversity was associated with shorter overall and disease-free survival. Because peripheral blood was not sequenced, blood TCRbeta repertoires in the lung cancer patients of the study were not examined. The top 100 clones accounted for a significantly larger cumulative portion of the repertoire in normal lung than in tumor tissue. Tumor tissue showed significantly greater TCR diversity (inverse Simpson) than normal lung tissue (about 400 vs 180, P = 0.0075, Mann-Whitney U test).

RNA was extracted from bulk unsorted tissue and checked for quality with a NanoDrop ND-1000 and an Agilent 2100. Distant non-tumor tissue taken more than 3 cm from the tumor edge was used as the normal lung sample. The donors were newly diagnosed lung cancer patients admitted for thoracic surgery in China from August to November 2014 who had not received prior chemotherapy. The study excluded patients who had received radiotherapy or chemotherapy before or who had another cancer at the same time. Surgical tissue pieces of 1-2 cm3 were preserved in RNAlater solution and were kept at -80 degrees C until use. Receptors were amplified or captured by multiplex PCR. These reads were obtained on an Illumina HiSeq 2500. Following protocols modified from ARM-PCR, the researchers constructed TCRbeta libraries through three rounds of nested PCR with primers (Table S4). Before sequencing, PCR products in the 200-500 bp range were cut out of the gel and cleaned up using the QIAquick gel extraction kit. As for how the authors treated the data: Trimmomatic was used to clean the reads, FLASH was used to merge the reads into complete CDR3 sequences, and MiTCR was used to assign the reads to V(D)J germline segments. VDJtools was used to compute clonal diversity as the inverse Simpson's index. In-frame sequences without a premature stop codon were defined as productive reads. TCRdb reanalyzed the raw reads on its own, using fastp at Q25 for trimming and MiXCR for clone calling, and kept in-frame beta chains. Entries that share a CDR3 protein sequence are merged under the most common genes and DNA. These V and J calls originate from TCRdb's pipeline instead of the authors' own analysis. The sample has about 50,000 distinct CDR3 sequences on record, just under 75% of them singletons. The ten largest clones capture roughly 25% of the sample.

The CDR3 is 12 amino acids long, termini counted. Reading the germline V gene gives CDR1 SQVTM and CDR2 ANQGSEA. Notes on this clonotype: Its antigen is not yet known. Because the CDR3 is missing its conserved closing phenylalanine or tryptophan, this is likely a read error. The DNA is omitted, as the CDR3 cannot be located on it reliably, and the CDR3 follows TCRdb's listing.

The V and J segments used are TRBV29-1 and TRBJ2-7; the DNA was not compared with TRBD1, the D call given in the table. The TCR was taken from a woman aged 55-70 years with non-small cell lung cancer. What was sequenced was distant non-tumor lung tissue. The CDR3 reads as follows: CSVEGQTYGQYY.